Below, one T cell receptor beta chain is given with its context. The antigen is not known. Sequenced by immunoSEQ multiplex PCR; TCRdb stores in-frame clones only, minus some. There are roughly 120,000 clones in the sample; about 89% occur only once, and less than 8.5% lies in the top ten. This entry comes from a study of T cell responses to AZD1222 COVID-19 vaccine. Germline lookup yields CDR1 MNHEY and CDR2 SVGAGI. The CDR3 totals 12 residues. V lost 9 bases, J lost 2 bases, and 8 bases lay in between. Overall study findings and caveats: Among those given AZD1222, only six were seropositive at baseline. Spike-specific TCR breadth and depth went up after people got two AZD1222 doses. With dominance at 160-218 and 743-854, vaccine-associated CD4 TCRs spanned spike.

The chain has TRBV6-5 and TRBJ1-5; D is perhaps TRBD1 (5 bases). This specimen consisted of peripheral blood, obtained on day 0 of AZD1222 vaccination. The receptor was isolated from an adult in good health. This CDR3 reads CASRDRNQPQHF. DNA for the CDR3: TGTGCCAGTAGGGACCGCAATCAGCCCCAGCATTTT.